This is a list of T cell receptor beta chains from one sample in a study of CXCR3-negative and CXCR3-positive naive CD8 T cells. From the 5' RACE reads, TCRdb lists one entry per CDR3 protein and no DNA. The sample totals some 56,000 distinct CDR3 sequences. The sample taken for sequencing was memory CD8+ T cells from blood. The receptors shown here come from a human donor in good health. Some clones in this sample may be carry-over from other donors' samples. Both conserved end residues are part of each CDR3. Each record gives: clone size, V gene, J gene, CDR3 protein. Not all rows give a size; the values are once, few, many and, for expanded clones, a class.

clone size: -
V gene: TRBV29-1
J gene: TRBJ2-7
CDR3 protein: CSVGGTAGEEQYF

clone size: -
V gene: TRBV4-1
J gene: TRBJ2-5
CDR3 protein: CASSQLLAGGQETQYF

clone size: medium-sized
V gene: TRBV4-1
J gene: TRBJ1-1
CDR3 protein: CASSQGTGPEAFF

clone size: -
V gene: TRBV20-1
J gene: TRBJ2-3
CDR3 protein: CSARISDPPTSGGPIITDTQYF

clone size: -
V gene: TRBV6-1
J gene: TRBJ1-2
CDR3 protein: CASGIDRRVNYGYTF

clone size: -
V gene: TRBV29-1
J gene: TRBJ2-2
CDR3 protein: CSVVPGTKNTGELFF

clone size: -
V gene: TRBV9
J gene: TRBJ2-7
CDR3 protein: CASSVAGRGSYEQYF

clone size: -
V gene: TRBV20-1
J gene: TRBJ1-2
CDR3 protein: CSARDGSSSYGYTF

clone size: -
V gene: TRBV20-1
J gene: TRBJ2-4
CDR3 protein: CSARDVGEAKNIQYF

clone size: -
V gene: TRBV7-9
J gene: TRBJ2-7
CDR3 protein: CASSLTGSSYEQYF

clone size: -
V gene: TRBV7-8
J gene: TRBJ2-3
CDR3 protein: CASSLVGGRTDTQYF

clone size: -
V gene: TRBV7-9
J gene: TRBJ2-6
CDR3 protein: CASSKGQFNGANVLTF

clone size: -
V gene: TRBV29-1
J gene: TRBJ2-5
CDR3 protein: CSVECGARRLAGVGETQYF

clone size: -
V gene: TRBV7-9
J gene: TRBJ2-1
CDR3 protein: CASSWGLEQFF

clone size: -
V gene: TRBV20-1
J gene: TRBJ2-7
CDR3 protein: CSASSMGLIYEQYF

clone size: -
V gene: TRBV7-9
J gene: TRBJ2-1
CDR3 protein: CASSLGRRVNDEQFF

clone size: -
V gene: TRBV29-1
J gene: TRBJ2-7
CDR3 protein: CSVEASEGEQYF

clone size: -
V gene: TRBV20-1
J gene: TRBJ2-1
CDR3 protein: CSARRAVDSYNEQFF

clone size: -
V gene: TRBV6-6
J gene: TRBJ2-7
CDR3 protein: CASSSRSYEQYF

clone size: -
V gene: TRBV20-1
J gene: TRBJ2-7
CDR3 protein: CSARLSGGPQETQYF

clone size: -
V gene: TRBV29-1
J gene: TRBJ2-7
CDR3 protein: CSVVGGTYEQYF

clone size: -
V gene: TRBV12-3/TRBV12-4
J gene: TRBJ2-7
CDR3 protein: CASSSNYEQYF

clone size: -
V gene: TRBV5-1
J gene: TRBJ2-1
CDR3 protein: CASSPSRGPSYNEQFF

clone size: -
V gene: TRBV7-6
J gene: TRBJ2-3
CDR3 protein: CASSLASGGVDTQYF

clone size: -
V gene: TRBV29-1
J gene: TRBJ2-3
CDR3 protein: CSVKTTSRDTDTQYF

clone size: -
V gene: TRBV7-9
J gene: TRBJ2-7
CDR3 protein: CASSPRTGGPYEQYF

clone size: -
V gene: TRBV4-3
J gene: TRBJ1-1
CDR3 protein: CASSQRWVEGITEAFF

clone size: -
V gene: TRBV29-1
J gene: TRBJ2-7
CDR3 protein: CSAGGFGSYEQYF

clone size: -
V gene: TRBV4-3
J gene: TRBJ2-5
CDR3 protein: CASSQDRVGGLQETQYF

clone size: -
V gene: TRBV20-1
J gene: TRBJ2-7
CDR3 protein: CSAPPRTRNLYEQYF

clone size: -
V gene: TRBV14
J gene: TRBJ2-7
CDR3 protein: CASSQEWQAVYEQYF

clone size: -
V gene: TRBV6-5
J gene: TRBJ1-3
CDR3 protein: CASSSGDTIYF

clone size: -
V gene: TRBV7-6
J gene: TRBJ2-1
CDR3 protein: CASSRYTGDEQFF

clone size: -
V gene: TRBV27
J gene: TRBJ2-7
CDR3 protein: CASSYNSEGPYEQYF

clone size: -
V gene: TRBV20-1
J gene: TRBJ2-2
CDR3 protein: CSARVPWRENTGELFF

clone size: -
V gene: TRBV28
J gene: TRBJ2-1
CDR3 protein: CASRQGSGNEQFF

clone size: -
V gene: TRBV29-1
J gene: TRBJ1-1
CDR3 protein: CSVEIMGYSEAFF

clone size: -
V gene: TRBV7-9
J gene: TRBJ2-1
CDR3 protein: CASSRRQGPYNEQFF

clone size: -
V gene: TRBV7-9
J gene: TRBJ2-5
CDR3 protein: CASSLVGRAGEWSETQYF

clone size: -
V gene: TRBV27
J gene: TRBJ2-3
CDR3 protein: CASSPLAGLSTDTQYF

clone size: -
V gene: TRBV6-4
J gene: TRBJ1-2
CDR3 protein: CASSDSAGGFYGYTF

clone size: -
V gene: TRBV20-1
J gene: TRBJ2-1
CDR3 protein: CSLKFGENNEQFF

clone size: -
V gene: TRBV7-3
J gene: TRBJ1-1
CDR3 protein: CASSFIGLPNTEAFF

clone size: -
V gene: TRBV7-3
J gene: TRBJ2-2
CDR3 protein: CASSPGTGLAGELFF

clone size: -
V gene: TRBV6-9
J gene: TRBJ2-7
CDR3 protein: CASRPPRFAKTYEQYF

clone size: -
V gene: TRBV25-1
J gene: TRBJ2-1
CDR3 protein: CASSQISGTEEGGGSSNEQFF

clone size: -
V gene: TRBV20-1
J gene: TRBJ2-5
CDR3 protein: CSARSRFSPGSYGQETQYF

clone size: -
V gene: TRBV7-9
J gene: TRBJ2-1
CDR3 protein: CASSLEGRGASYNEQFF

clone size: -
V gene: TRBV9
J gene: TRBJ2-7
CDR3 protein: CASREGGLSPYEQYF

clone size: -
V gene: TRBV7-9
J gene: TRBJ2-2
CDR3 protein: CASSSRPVGELFF